This is a list of T cell receptor beta chains from one sample in a study of Tregs in tolerant kidney transplant recipients. Sequencing used immunoSEQ multiplex PCR; TCRdb keeps in-frame clones, though not all of them. Of 65,000 or so clones in the sample, around 87% are singletons; the top ten hold about 4%. This sample comprised CD4+ T cells from blood (PBMCs), obtained 6 months after the transplant. The receptors originated from a human patient who received a combined kidney and bone marrow transplant. Some T cells may be the graft donor's. CDR3s include the opening cysteine and the closing phenylalanine or tryptophan. The D gene is left open where the match is weak. The size field is filled for only some rows; it gives once, few, many or a size class.

-	TRBV14	TRBJ2-7	-	TGTGCCAGCAGCCTCAGGACAGCCTACGAGCAGTACTTC	CASSLRTAYEQYF
-	TRBV4-1	TRBJ2-2	-	TGCGCCAGCAGTCGACTAGGGACGAACACCGGGGAGCTGTTTTTT	CASSRLGTNTGELFF
TRBD2	TRBV28	TRBJ2-4	-	TGTGCCAGCAGTTTTGGGACTATAGCCAAAAACATTCAGTACTTC	CASSFGTIAKNIQYF
TRBD2	TRBV5-1	TRBJ2-5	-	TGCGCCAGCAGCCACTCCTCCTCGTACGCTAGCGGGGGGTCATCTCAAGAGACCCAGTACTTC	CASSHSSSYASGGSSQETQYF
TRBD2	TRBV11-2	TRBJ2-6	-	TGTGCCAGTAGCCGGGGACTAGCGGGAGATGGGGCCAACGTCCTGACTTTC	CASSRGLAGDGANVLTF
TRBD1	TRBV30	TRBJ2-3	-	TGTGCCTGGAGCCCCCTTCCGGCAGGGGGCATAATAGATACGCAGTATTTT	CAWSPLPAGGIIDTQYF
-	TRBV4-3	TRBJ1-1	-	TGCGCCAGCAGCTCATACACTGAAGCTTTCTTT	CASSSYTEAFF
-	TRBV4-1	TRBJ1-6	-	TGCGCCAGCAGCCAAGTCCGGGGGGGTTCACCCCTCCACTTT	CASSQVRGGSPLHF
TRBD1	TRBV9	TRBJ2-3	-	TGTGCCAGCAGCCCCCGGACAGGCACTAGCACAGATACGCAGTATTTT	CASSPRTGTSTDTQYF
TRBD1	TRBV11-2	TRBJ1-2	-	TGTGCCAGCAGCTTAGCGTCAGGGGGGTTCCCTAGAGGGGGCTACACCTTC	CASSLASGGFPRGGYTF
TRBD1	TRBV5-1	TRBJ1-2	-	TGCGCCAGCAGCTTGGGCGGGACAGGGACCTATGGCTACACCTTC	CASSLGGTGTYGYTF
-	TRBV6-5	TRBJ2-7	once	TGTGCCAGCAGAACAATGTTCAACCACGAGCAGTACTTC	CASRTMFNHEQYF
-	TRBV5-1	TRBJ2-6	-	TGCGCCAGCAGCCCAATGGAGGGGAACCCTGGGGCCAACGTCCTGACTTTC	CASSPMEGNPGANVLTF
TRBD1	TRBV14	TRBJ1-2	-	TGTGCCAGCAGCCTTGGGACAGCGACTAACTATGGCTACACCTTC	CASSLGTATNYGYTF
TRBD1	TRBV19	TRBJ1-3	-	TGTGCCAGTAGTGCCGCCGGGACAGGTATCTTATCTGGAAACACCATATATTTT	CASSAAGTGILSGNTIYF
-	TRBV10-3	TRBJ2-1	-	TGTGCCTCCAGGGGCCCAGCGGGAACCGACAATGAGCAGTTCTTC	CASRGPAGTDNEQFF
TRBD1	TRBV28	TRBJ1-1	-	TGTGCCAGCAGCCGACAGGGAGGAGAAACTGAAGCTTTCTTT	CASSRQGGETEAFF
TRBD2	TRBV5-1	TRBJ2-5	-	TGCGCCAGCAGCGCAGGGGCTAGCGGGGGGGAAGAGACCCAGTACTTC	CASSAGASGGEETQYF
-	TRBV7-3	TRBJ1-6	-	TGTGCCAGCAGCTTAGGGGGGTATAATTCACCCCTCCACTTT	CASSLGGYNSPLHF
TRBD2	TRBV9	TRBJ2-5	-	TGTGCCAGCAGCACCACTAGCGGGAGAAAAGAGACCCAGTACTTC	CASSTTSGRKETQYF
-	TRBV28	TRBJ1-2	-	TGTGCCAGCACCCCGAGGGGGTATGGCTACACCTTC	CASTPRGYGYTF
TRBD1	TRBV6-4	TRBJ2-1	-	TGTGCCAGCAGTGACCATCCCGGGACAGGCAATGAGCAGTTCTTC	CASSDHPGTGNEQFF
TRBD1	TRBV27	TRBJ2-2	-	TGTGCCAGCAACACAGGGGCGAACACCGGGGAGCTGTTTTTT	CASNTGANTGELFF
TRBD1	TRBV6-4	TRBJ2-2	-	TGTGCCAGCAGACCGGGACAGGGAAAGGGGGAGCTGTTTTTT	CASRPGQGKGELFF
TRBD2	TRBV11-1	TRBJ2-7	once	TGTGCCAGCAGCAAAGCTACAGGGACTAGCGCTTCCTACGAGCAGTACTTC	CASSKATGTSASYEQYF
-	TRBV14	TRBJ1-2	once	TGTGCCAGCAGCCAAGACCCCAACAGGCCGTATGGCTACACCTTC	CASSQDPNRPYGYTF
TRBD2	TRBV27	TRBJ2-3	-	TGTGCCAGCAGCCTAGCGGGGCTGACTACGCAGTATTTT	CASSLAGLTTQYF
TRBD1	TRBV16	TRBJ2-7	-	TGTGCCAGCAGTTTCGACAGGGCCCGGGGCGAGCAGTACTTC	CASSFDRARGEQYF
TRBD1	TRBV5-1	TRBJ1-2	-	TGCGCCAGCAGCCCGGACAGGGGGAATGGCTACACCTTC	CASSPDRGNGYTF
-	TRBV15	TRBJ2-3	-	TGTGCCACCAGCACACTCTCTAGCACAGATACGCAGTATTTT	CATSTLSSTDTQYF
-	TRBV5-1	TRBJ2-3	-	TGCGCCAGCTCAAAGGGGGTTTGGGGCACAGATACGCAGTATTTT	CASSKGVWGTDTQYF
-	TRBV29-1	TRBJ2-7	-	TGCAGCGTCCGGGATCCCATCGATTACGAGCAGTACTTC	CSVRDPIDYEQYF
-	TRBV7-9	TRBJ2-5	once	TGTGCCAGCAGTTCGGAGACCCAGTACTTC	CASSSETQYF
TRBD1	TRBV5-1	TRBJ2-3	-	TGCGCCAGCAGCGAGGACAGGGTGGGCACAGATACGCAGTATTTT	CASSEDRVGTDTQYF
TRBD1	TRBV7-2	TRBJ2-7	-	TGTGCCAGCAGCTTACGTGTAGGGGGCAGCGAGCAGTACTTC	CASSLRVGGSEQYF
-	TRBV7-2	TRBJ2-7	-	TGTGCCAGCAGCTTGTACCGGGACACCTTCTCCCTAGAGCAGTACTTC	CASSLYRDTFSLEQYF
-	TRBV28	TRBJ2-7	-	TGTGCCAGCAGTTTATTACGTCGGGGCTACGAGCAGTACTTC	CASSLLRRGYEQYF
-	TRBV29-1	TRBJ1-4	-	TGCAGCGTTGTTCCAGGAGGGGGGGTTGGAAAACTGTTTTTT	CSVVPGGGVGKLFF
-	TRBV7-2	TRBJ1-6	-	TGTGCCAGCAGCTTACCGCGGAGGGATCATTCCCCCCTCCACTTT	CASSLPRRDHSPLHF
-	TRBV7-3	TRBJ1-1	-	TGTGCCAGCAGCGCCAACGCCCGGGGAATAACTGAAGCTTTCTTT	CASSANARGITEAFF
-	TRBV18	TRBJ2-7	once	TGTGCCAGCTCAAACGGCGGGACGAGCCAGCAGTACTTC	CASSNGGTSQQYF
TRBD2	TRBV9	TRBJ2-1	-	TGTGCCAGCAGCGACCTAGCGGGGAAGTATGAGCAGTTCTTC	CASSDLAGKYEQFF
TRBD1	TRBV5-1	TRBJ1-4	few	TGCGCCAGCAGCCAGGGACAGGGAACAACTAATGAAAAACTGTTTTTT	CASSQGQGTTNEKLFF
-	TRBV7-2	TRBJ1-2	-	TGTGCCAGCAGCTCGGGGGGGGATAACACCTTC	CASSSGGDNTF
-	TRBV7-2	TRBJ2-5	-	TGTGCCAGCAGCTTCAGGGGCGCCGGGCCCTCCCAAGAGACCCAGTACTTC	CASSFRGAGPSQETQYF
TRBD1	TRBV28	TRBJ2-3	-	TGTGCCAGCCGAAAAGACAGGGGGCTGAGAACAGATACGCAGTATTTT	CASRKDRGLRTDTQYF
-	TRBV4-3	TRBJ2-7	once	TGCGCCAGCAGCCAAGGCCCGGGAGAGGGGTACGAGCAGTACTTC	CASSQGPGEGYEQYF
TRBD2	TRBV30	TRBJ2-3	-	TGTGCCTGGAGTGTACAGAGGACTAGCGGGAGGGCGGATACGCAGTATTTT	CAWSVQRTSGRADTQYF
TRBD2	TRBV5-1	TRBJ2-1	-	TGCGCCAGCAGCTTGGTCGGGCTAGCGGGAGACAAAGTCGGGAATGAGCAGTTCTTC	CASSLVGLAGDKVGNEQFF
TRBD2	TRBV7-3	TRBJ2-5	-	TGTGCCAGCAGCTTAGATAGCGGGGGGGCGGAGACCCAGTACTTC	CASSLDSGGAETQYF
-	TRBV29-1	TRBJ1-2	-	TGCAGCGTTGCAGTTCAGGATTTGGCTAACTATGGCTACACCTTC	CSVAVQDLANYGYTF
-	TRBV7-3	TRBJ2-3	-	TGTGCCAGCAGTTCCAGGGGCACAGATACGCAGTATTTT	CASSSRGTDTQYF
-	TRBV5-4	TRBJ2-3	-	TGTGCCAGCACCCGGGTGGGACAAGGCACAGATACGCAGTATTTT	CASTRVGQGTDTQYF
TRBD2	TRBV27	TRBJ2-7	few	TGTGCCAGCAGTTATAAGCCAGTTAGCGGGTACGAGCAGTACTTC	CASSYKPVSGYEQYF